This T cell receptor beta chain emerged from a study of CD8 T cells in ankylosing spondylitis. Generation of TCR beta libraries employed quantitative 5'-RACE incorporating molecular barcodes. Each CDR3 protein gets one entry after TCRdb re-called the 5' RACE reads with MiXCR. The data show roughly 160,000 distinct CDR3 sequences, 9.8% seen once. Details on this clonotype: Its antigen is not identified.

The length of the CDR3 is 12 residues. Germline V gene data show CDR1 as SGHAT and CDR2 as FQNNGV. Trimming removed 1 base from V and 8 bases from J, with 8 bases in between. Overall study findings and caveats: A TCR beta motif of under ten highly homologous variants appeared characteristic of ankylosing spondylitis blood. The clones that were linked to disease were reported to be significantly enriched in matched synovial fluid samples from ankylosing spondylitis patients.

Sequencing was performed on blood, either unsorted or a sorted T cell fraction (not recorded which). This sequence originates from a female donor with ankylosing spondylitis or in good health (not recorded which). The rearrangement links TRBV11-2 to TRBJ1-1, with D possibly TRBD1 on 5 matching bases. CDR3 DNA: TGTGCCAGCAGCTTAGGGGGCGAGGAAGCTTTCTTT. Its protein is CASSLGGEEAFF.